The 3 T cell receptor beta chains listed next were all sequenced from one sample in a study of spatial heterogeneity in lung cancer. TCRdb called the 5' RACE reads again in MiXCR, with one record for every CDR3 protein. The table has 40,000 to 45,000 distinct CDR3 sequences, about 13% seen once. The time point is: sample taken at primary tumor resection. Sequencing was performed on whole RNA extracted from tumor and nontumor lung tissue, or from frozen PBMC, and the material was left unsorted. Material: PBMCs, obtained at surgery. The receptors here all came from a male donor with early-stage non-small cell lung cancer.

This chain uses TRBV7-8 with TRBJ2-7, with D unclear. V lost 1 base to trimming and J lost 2 bases, with 6 bases between them. Germline values: CDR1 SGHVS, CDR2 FQNEAQ. The CDR3 totals 13 residues. CDR3 nucleotides: TGTGCCAGCAGCTTAGACGGACCCTACGAGCAGTACTTC. Translation: CASSLDGPYEQYF.

The chain couples TRBV28 to TRBJ2-5, with TRBD1 matching 8 bases. CDR1 is MDHEN and CDR2 is SYDVKM in the germline V gene. The trim removed 6 bases at V and 5 bases at J, leaving 11 bases unmatched. The CDR3 is made up of 15 amino acids. The CDR3 nucleotides are TGTGCCAGCAGGGCACCGACAGGGGCCGGGGAGACCCAGTACTTC. This sequence encodes CASRAPTGAGETQYF.

The rearrangement uses TRBV2 and TRBJ2-5; D assignment may be TRBD1 or TRBD2 (5 bases each). Germline V gene sequence: CDR1 SNHLY, CDR2 FYNNEI. V lost 7 bases and J lost 2, with 8 bases in between. The CDR3 extends over 12 amino acids. The DNA for the CDR3 is TGTGCCAGCAATTGGGGGCAAGAGACCCAGTACTTC. Its protein product is CASNWGQETQYF.